What follows describes a single T cell receptor beta chain. It was with 60 Vbeta and 13 Jbeta primers that the PCR ran. Generated by immunoSEQ multiplex PCR, the TCRdb table keeps only in-frame clones and is missing some. Found here are over 150,000 clones, roughly 85% of them singletons; the top ten hold 0.95% to 1.5%. The data belong to a study of cytomegalovirus exposure and HLA in healthy donors. The source material was PBMCs. The sequence derives from a woman aged 45-60 years in good health and CMV-seronegative.

The CDR3 reads CASSAGRSTGANVLTF. Here the CDR3 DNA reads TGTGCCAGCAGTGCTGGGAGGAGTACAGGGGCCAACGTCCTGACTTTC. The chain joins TRBV2 to TRBJ2-6, with a weak D call TRBD2 (6 bases). CDR1 is SNHLY, CDR2 FYNNEI, per germline. The CDR3 sequence is 16 residues long. With 4 bases removed from V and 4 bases from J, the gap between germline ends came to 14 bases.